The rows below give T cell receptor beta chains drawn from one sample of a study of T-cell memory formation after mild COVID-19. TCRdb independently ran MiXCR on the 5' RACE reads; one entry per CDR3 protein. Here the sample spans around 450,000 distinct CDR3 sequences, approximately 25% being singletons. Material for sequencing was PBMCs or a T cell subset sorted from them (not recorded which). The receptors were gathered from an adult woman who had mild COVID-19 (a few samples of this study predate the infection). Cell type and time point are not known. The CDR3 runs from the conserved cysteine through the conserved F or W.

v_call cdr3_aa
TRBV6-6 CASSYPQYF
TRBV6-1 CASSDVGTAGYTF
TRBV11-2 CASSLGVGSNEKLFF
TRBV24-1 CATSESGQGGGYTF
TRBV29-1 CSVEVEGYTF
TRBV20-1 CSNNRGPIQETQYF
TRBV7-6 CASTGLPGGETQYF
TRBV5-6 CASSLLSSGANVLTF
TRBV3-1 CASSSVPMGEQYF
TRBV7-6 CASSSTGDGYTF
TRBV6-6 CASSYSKQSYEQYF
TRBV6-5 CASRTGTGSYNEQFF
TRBV29-1 CSATGPGNTIYF
TRBV6-5 CASSYEGTGYEKLFF
TRBV20-1 CSAFPEGSYNSPLHF
TRBV7-6 CASSPGQYNQPQHF
TRBV11-2 CASSLMQNTEAFF
TRBV7-8 CASSLKTAGANEQFF
TRBV20-1 CSAREATSGPRKFF
TRBV7-9 CASSWDRVGFNEQFF
TRBV5-8 CASSLVQGLDYEQYF
TRBV6-5 CASMGWGDRSYEQYF
TRBV6-2/TRBV6-3 CASSYRGQGTDTQYF
TRBV5-6 CASSGQFNIQYF
TRBV4-1 CASSPPSGRDANYGYTF
TRBV4-1 CASSQGAGGLGNYGYTF
TRBV6-5 CASSYSTGGLTGELFF
TRBV18 CASQDIRTDTQYF
TRBV5-5 CASSWEWPGNTEAFF
TRBV5-4 CASSLPGTAYNEQFF
TRBV9 CASTSGENLNEQFF
TRBV6-2/TRBV6-3 CASSYSRASGEYNEQFF
TRBV3-1 CASSDRSQRGSPLHF
TRBV7-9 CASSLETAPPLGYTF
TRBV6-1 CASSEAPTGGTETQYF
TRBV12-3/TRBV12-4 CASTPPRASSYEQYF
TRBV15 CATSMGRHQPQHF
TRBV10-2 CASSETASEQFF
TRBV2 CASSAHGGSLTNEKLFF
TRBV30 CAWTLGLAGGYEQFF
TRBV27 CASSLSGTSYYEQYF
TRBV20-1 CSARRGGETQYF
TRBV20-1 CSARYPGGGSSYEQYF
TRBV12-3/TRBV12-4 CASSSTGVYGYTF
TRBV5-1 CASSLGSRVPYNEQFF
TRBV12-3/TRBV12-4 CASSFSGDQPQHF
TRBV27 CASSLRRNEQFF
TRBV20-1 CSAREWGLDEQYF
TRBV29-1 CSVGRGVSTYEQYF
TRBV7-9 CASSSGLAGVGTGELFF
TRBV20-1 CSARDRGRNQPQHF
TRBV20-1 CSARDRWTGGNEQFF
TRBV27 CASSSNSGGGQFF
TRBV7-2 CASCYWGTSTDTQYF
TRBV7-2 CASSQVVGGGSNNEQFF
TRBV12-3/TRBV12-4 CASSPTPLLDNEQYF
TRBV27 CASSTNREQYF
TRBV9 CASSVGGAPSSIDEQYF